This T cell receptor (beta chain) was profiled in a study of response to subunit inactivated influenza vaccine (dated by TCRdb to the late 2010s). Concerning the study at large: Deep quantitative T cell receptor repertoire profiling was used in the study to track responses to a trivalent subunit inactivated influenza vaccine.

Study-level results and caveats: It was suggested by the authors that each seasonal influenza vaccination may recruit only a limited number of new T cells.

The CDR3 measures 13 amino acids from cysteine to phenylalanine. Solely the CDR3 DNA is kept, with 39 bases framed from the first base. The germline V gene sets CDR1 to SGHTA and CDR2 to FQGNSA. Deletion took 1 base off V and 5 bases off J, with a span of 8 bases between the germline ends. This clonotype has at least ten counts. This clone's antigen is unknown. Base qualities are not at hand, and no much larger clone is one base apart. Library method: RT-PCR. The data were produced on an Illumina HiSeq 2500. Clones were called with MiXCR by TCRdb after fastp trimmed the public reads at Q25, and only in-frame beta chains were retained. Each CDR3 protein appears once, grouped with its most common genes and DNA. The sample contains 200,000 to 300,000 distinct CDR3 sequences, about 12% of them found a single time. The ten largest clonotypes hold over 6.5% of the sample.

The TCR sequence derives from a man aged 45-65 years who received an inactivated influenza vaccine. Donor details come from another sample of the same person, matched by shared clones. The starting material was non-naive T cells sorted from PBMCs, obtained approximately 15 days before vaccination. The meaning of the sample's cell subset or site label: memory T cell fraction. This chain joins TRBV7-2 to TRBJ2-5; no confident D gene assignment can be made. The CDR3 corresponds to CASSLGQRETQYF. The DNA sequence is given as TGTGCCAGCAGCTTAGGTCAACGGGAGACCCAGTACTTC.